This TCR beta chain was sequenced for a study of blood T cell repertoires in COVID-19. In the study overall: Samples came from the United States, Italy and Spain, spanning acute and convalescent COVID-19. In each case, the material was cDNA or gDNA derived from T cells, B-cell-depleted T cells, or PBMCs.

Under the authors' procedure: Cell counts per sample came from amplifying reference gene primers. Clones were sequenced by immunoSEQ multiplex PCR, and TCRdb holds only the in-frame ones, with some missing. The V and J calls and clone size were taken over from that table, and D and trimming were inferred from the DNA. The sample has 15,000 to 20,000 clones; more than 85% are singletons. Trimming at V came to 6 bases and at J to 4 bases, leaving 5 bases not matched to a gene. The CDR3 runs to 14 residues. Per the germline V gene, CDR1 is SGHAT and CDR2 is FQNNGV. The rearrangement joins TRBV11-2 to TRBJ2-1, with 8 bases matching TRBD1. Material: peripheral blood. This TCR derives from a human donor in a cohort sampled during active COVID-19. The CDR3 protein is CASRYRDRYNEQFF. The CDR3 DNA sequence: TGTGCCAGCAGATATCGGGACAGGTACAATGAGCAGTTCTTC.